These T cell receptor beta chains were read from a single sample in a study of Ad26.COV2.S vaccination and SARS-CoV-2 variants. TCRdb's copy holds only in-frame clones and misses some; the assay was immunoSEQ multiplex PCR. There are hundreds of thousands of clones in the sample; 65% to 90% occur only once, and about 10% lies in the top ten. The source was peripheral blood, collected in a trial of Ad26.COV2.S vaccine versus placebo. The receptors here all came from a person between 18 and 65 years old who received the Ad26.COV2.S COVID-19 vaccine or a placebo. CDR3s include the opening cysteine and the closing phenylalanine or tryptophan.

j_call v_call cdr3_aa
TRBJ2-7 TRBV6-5 CASSYWAGSYEQYF
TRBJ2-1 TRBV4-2 CASSATSGNSYNEQFF
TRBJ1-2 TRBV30 CAWSQKQGLYGYTF
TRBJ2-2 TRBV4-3 CASSQDNPNTGELFF
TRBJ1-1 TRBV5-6 CATNQAGVNTEAFF
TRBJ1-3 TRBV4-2 CASSQDDTRGGTIYF
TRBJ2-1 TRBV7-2 CASSLGGGDEQFF
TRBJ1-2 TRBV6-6 CASTLGVGANYGYTF
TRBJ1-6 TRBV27 CASSITAAGVQDNSPLHF
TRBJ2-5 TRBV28 CASSQHGKRAETQYF
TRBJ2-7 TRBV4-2 CASSQEHRESNEQYF
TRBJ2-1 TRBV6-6 CATSLATVSYNEQFF
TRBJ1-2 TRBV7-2 CASSPGLDYGYTF
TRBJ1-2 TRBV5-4 CASSPRDRAIYGYTF
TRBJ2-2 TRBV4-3 CASSQWLLAAGELFF
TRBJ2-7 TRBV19 CASSTVGSYEQYF
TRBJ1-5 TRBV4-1 CASSQLGGLDQPQHF
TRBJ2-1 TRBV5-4 CASSPDRGGNEQFF
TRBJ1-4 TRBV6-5 CASSYSIGDKLFF
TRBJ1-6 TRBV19 CASSIGEVNSPLHF
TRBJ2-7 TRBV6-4 CASRMDSRGGYEQYF
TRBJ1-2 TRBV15 CATSSRTGVTYGYTF
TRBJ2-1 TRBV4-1 CASSPTGMADSYNEQFF
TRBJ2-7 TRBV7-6 CASSLLGFLHEQYF
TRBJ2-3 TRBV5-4 CASSLEKPTDTQYF
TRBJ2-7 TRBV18 CASSPPSTPTYEQYF
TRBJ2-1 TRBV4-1 CASSQDWPSGGSYNEQFF
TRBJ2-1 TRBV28 CASTERLAGGNEQFF
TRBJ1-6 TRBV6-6 CASSLPGSPYNSPLHF